These T cell receptor beta chains were read from a single sample in a study of cytomegalovirus exposure and HLA in healthy donors. Clones were read by immunoSEQ multiplex PCR, and TCRdb kept only the in-frame ones, dropping some. The sample has roughly 200,000 clones, approximately 80% seen once. The sample was PBMCs. These receptors were collected from a woman between 18 and 29 years old in good health and CMV-seronegative. Each CDR3 is given with its conserved first and last residue. Each record gives: V gene, J gene, clone size, D gene, CDR3 DNA, CDR3 protein. D genes are given only for firm matches. Size is stated for part of the rows, as once, few or many counts, or as a class when the clone is expanded.

v_gene: TRBV6-5; j_gene: TRBJ2-5; abundance: .; d_gene: .; CDR3nt: TGTGCCAGCAGTTTAAGAGGTACGTCCCGGTCCCAGTACTTC; CDR3aa: CASSLRGTSRSQYF
v_gene: TRBV5-1; j_gene: TRBJ2-7; abundance: once; d_gene: TRBD1; CDR3nt: TGCGCCAGCAGCGGGGGGACAGGGACCTACGAGCAGTACTTC; CDR3aa: CASSGGTGTYEQYF
v_gene: TRBV29-1; j_gene: TRBJ2-3; abundance: .; d_gene: TRBD1; CDR3nt: TGCAGCGGGGGGACAGAGAGTGGGTTTGCAGATACGCAGTATTTT; CDR3aa: CSGGTESGFADTQYF
v_gene: TRBV29-1; j_gene: TRBJ2-1; abundance: once; d_gene: TRBD2; CDR3nt: TGCAGCGCCGCTAGCGGGTATGGGGTTTACAATGAGCAGTTCTTC; CDR3aa: CSAASGYGVYNEQFF
v_gene: TRBV30; j_gene: TRBJ1-5; abundance: .; d_gene: TRBD1; CDR3nt: TGTGCCTGGAGAGGACAGGGGCCGTCGCGCCCCCAGCATTTT; CDR3aa: CAWRGQGPSRPQHF
v_gene: TRBV6-6; j_gene: TRBJ1-1; abundance: few; d_gene: TRBD1; CDR3nt: TGTGCCAGCAGTTTTACCACAGGGGCGGCCACTGAAGCTTTCTTT; CDR3aa: CASSFTTGAATEAFF
v_gene: TRBV13; j_gene: TRBJ2-1; abundance: .; d_gene: TRBD1; CDR3nt: TGTGCCAGCAGTCTTAGAAGTCCCGGGACAGGGTTTGCCATCTCCTACAATGAGCAGTTCTTC; CDR3aa: CASSLRSPGTGFAISYNEQFF
v_gene: TRBV9; j_gene: TRBJ1-1; abundance: once; d_gene: .; CDR3nt: TGTGCCAGCAGCTTGGCGGGGATGAACACTGAAGCTTTCTTT; CDR3aa: CASSLAGMNTEAFF
v_gene: TRBV2; j_gene: TRBJ1-3; abundance: .; d_gene: .; CDR3nt: TGTGCCAGCATTCGGGCAGCGGGTGGAAACACCATATATTTT; CDR3aa: CASIRAAGGNTIYF
v_gene: TRBV4-2; j_gene: TRBJ2-2; abundance: few; d_gene: .; CDR3nt: TGTGCCAGCAGCCAAGCTGGGCAGAACACCGGGGAGCTGTTTTTT; CDR3aa: CASSQAGQNTGELFF
v_gene: TRBV6-5; j_gene: TRBJ2-3; abundance: .; d_gene: TRBD2; CDR3nt: TGTGCCAGCAGTTATGGGGGGGGTACGGATACGCAGTATTTT; CDR3aa: CASSYGGGTDTQYF
v_gene: TRBV19; j_gene: TRBJ2-3; abundance: .; d_gene: .; CDR3nt: TGTGCCAGTAGCCGAGATACGCAGTATTTT; CDR3aa: CASSRDTQYF
v_gene: TRBV19; j_gene: TRBJ2-1; abundance: once; d_gene: .; CDR3nt: TGTGCCAGTAGTATAGGAACTAGCCCCCAAGAGCAGTTCTTC; CDR3aa: CASSIGTSPQEQFF
v_gene: TRBV2; j_gene: TRBJ2-1; abundance: once; d_gene: TRBD2; CDR3nt: TGTGCCAGCAGTCGGGTACTAGCGGGAGGGGGTGAGCAGTTCTTC; CDR3aa: CASSRVLAGGGEQFF
v_gene: TRBV10-2; j_gene: TRBJ2-1; abundance: .; d_gene: .; CDR3nt: TGCGCCAGCAGTGAGCGACTAAGTTACAATGAGCAGTTCTTC; CDR3aa: CASSERLSYNEQFF
v_gene: TRBV5-1; j_gene: TRBJ2-7; abundance: .; d_gene: TRBD1; CDR3nt: TGCGCCAGCAGCCCGAGAGAGGGGGCTTACGAGCAGTACTTC; CDR3aa: CASSPREGAYEQYF
v_gene: TRBV19; j_gene: TRBJ2-1; abundance: .; d_gene: TRBD2; CDR3nt: TGTGCCAGTAGCGACGTAGCGGGAGTACCCAATGAGCAGTTCTTC; CDR3aa: CASSDVAGVPNEQFF
v_gene: TRBV10-3; j_gene: TRBJ1-1; abundance: .; d_gene: .; CDR3nt: TGTGCCATCAGTGAGAAAGCGATAATGAACACTGAAGCTTTCTTT; CDR3aa: CAISEKAIMNTEAFF
v_gene: TRBV7-9; j_gene: TRBJ1-1; abundance: .; d_gene: .; CDR3nt: TGTGCCAGCAGCTTATCACCCGGACAGGAAGCTTTCTTT; CDR3aa: CASSLSPGQEAFF
v_gene: TRBV14; j_gene: TRBJ2-3; abundance: few; d_gene: .; CDR3nt: TGTGCCAGCAGCCTCATCACAGATACGCAGTATTTT; CDR3aa: CASSLITDTQYF
v_gene: TRBV7-9; j_gene: TRBJ2-2; abundance: .; d_gene: .; CDR3nt: TGTGCCAGCAGCTATAATCCGAACACCGGGGAGCTGTTTTTT; CDR3aa: CASSYNPNTGELFF
v_gene: TRBV30; j_gene: TRBJ2-1; abundance: .; d_gene: .; CDR3nt: TGTGCCTGGAGTGCGGGATACAATGAGCAGTTCTTC; CDR3aa: CAWSAGYNEQFF
v_gene: TRBV5-8; j_gene: TRBJ2-7; abundance: .; d_gene: TRBD1; CDR3nt: TGTGCCAGCAGCGGCCAGGGGGCGTTTTACGAGCAGTACTTC; CDR3aa: CASSGQGAFYEQYF
v_gene: TRBV12-2; j_gene: TRBJ1-2; abundance: .; d_gene: .; CDR3nt: TGTGCAAGTCGCTTAGGGGCCCCGGGACAGGGGGCCCCTGGCTACACCTTC; CDR3aa: CASRLGAPGQGAPGYTF
v_gene: TRBV7-2; j_gene: TRBJ2-1; abundance: .; d_gene: .; CDR3nt: TGTGCCAGCAGCCCCCTAGGACTCTCCTACAATGAGCAGTTCTTC; CDR3aa: CASSPLGLSYNEQFF
v_gene: TRBV27; j_gene: TRBJ1-1; abundance: .; d_gene: .; CDR3nt: TGTGCCAGCAGTTTATTGGGGGGGCGGGGTACTGAAGCTTTCTTT; CDR3aa: CASSLLGGRGTEAFF
v_gene: TRBV7-2; j_gene: TRBJ2-3; abundance: .; d_gene: .; CDR3nt: TGTGCCAGCAGCTTACTTTCCCCCGGGGGTAGCACAGATACGCAGTATTTT; CDR3aa: CASSLLSPGGSTDTQYF
v_gene: TRBV7-9; j_gene: TRBJ2-3; abundance: .; d_gene: TRBD2; CDR3nt: TGTTCCAGCAGCTCCCGACTAGCGGGTGTCCCTGATACGCAGTATTTT; CDR3aa: CSSSSRLAGVPDTQYF
v_gene: TRBV4-1; j_gene: TRBJ1-5; abundance: .; d_gene: .; CDR3nt: TGCGCCAGCAGCCAAAGCCCGGCTAGCCCATATAGCAATCAGCCCCAGCATTTT; CDR3aa: CASSQSPASPYSNQPQHF
v_gene: TRBV7-9; j_gene: TRBJ1-1; abundance: once; d_gene: .; CDR3nt: TGTGCCAGCAGCTCGAGCGACAGAATTAACACTGAAGCTTTCTTT; CDR3aa: CASSSSDRINTEAFF
v_gene: TRBV19; j_gene: TRBJ2-1; abundance: .; d_gene: TRBD2; CDR3nt: TGTGCCAGTAGTATAGAAGGTTTCCTGGCGGGAGGTGTGAATGAGCAGTTCTTC; CDR3aa: CASSIEGFLAGGVNEQFF
v_gene: TRBV30; j_gene: TRBJ1-5; abundance: few; d_gene: .; CDR3nt: TGTGCCTGGAGTCCCGACTATCAGCCCCAGCATTTT; CDR3aa: CAWSPDYQPQHF
v_gene: TRBV6-5; j_gene: TRBJ1-2; abundance: .; d_gene: .; CDR3nt: TGTGCCAGCAGTTACTCGACCGGACAAAACTATGGCTACACCTTC; CDR3aa: CASSYSTGQNYGYTF
v_gene: TRBV7-8; j_gene: TRBJ1-1; abundance: .; d_gene: .; CDR3nt: TGTGCCAGCAGCTTTGGGGCCACGAACACTGAAGCTTTCTTT; CDR3aa: CASSFGATNTEAFF
v_gene: TRBV6-5; j_gene: TRBJ1-2; abundance: .; d_gene: .; CDR3nt: TGTGCCAGCAGACTCCAGGGCGGTCTCAACTATGGCTACACCTTC; CDR3aa: CASRLQGGLNYGYTF
v_gene: TRBV2; j_gene: TRBJ1-2; abundance: .; d_gene: TRBD1; CDR3nt: TGTGCCAGCAGTGAAAAAATGGGCCGGGACAGGGAGGACTATGGCTACACCTTC; CDR3aa: CASSEKMGRDREDYGYTF
v_gene: TRBV4-1; j_gene: TRBJ2-7; abundance: .; d_gene: TRBD2; CDR3nt: TGCGCCAGCAGCCCTAAAGGACTAGCGGGAGACTACGAGCAGTACTTC; CDR3aa: CASSPKGLAGDYEQYF
v_gene: TRBV4-3; j_gene: TRBJ1-4; abundance: .; d_gene: TRBD1; CDR3nt: TGCGCCAGCAGCCACTCCCGGGACAGGGGGGAAAAACTGTTTTTT; CDR3aa: CASSHSRDRGEKLFF
v_gene: TRBV6-5; j_gene: TRBJ2-1; abundance: once; d_gene: .; CDR3nt: TGTGCCAGCAGTTCCCCCGGGGGACACAATGAGCAGTTCTTC; CDR3aa: CASSSPGGHNEQFF
v_gene: TRBV6-6; j_gene: TRBJ2-3; abundance: .; d_gene: TRBD2; CDR3nt: TGTGCCAGCAGTATGCTAGCGGGAGGGCCCCCAGATACGCAGTATTTT; CDR3aa: CASSMLAGGPPDTQYF
v_gene: TRBV7-6; j_gene: TRBJ2-3; abundance: .; d_gene: TRBD1; CDR3nt: TGTGCCAGCAGCTTAGCCGGGACAGGGCTAACAGATACGCAGTATTTT; CDR3aa: CASSLAGTGLTDTQYF
v_gene: TRBV7-9; j_gene: TRBJ1-2; abundance: once; d_gene: .; CDR3nt: TGTGCCAGCAGCTCACCTGACAGGAAGAATGGCTACACCTTC; CDR3aa: CASSSPDRKNGYTF
v_gene: TRBV11-2; j_gene: TRBJ2-1; abundance: once; d_gene: TRBD2; CDR3nt: TGTGCCAGCAGCTTAGATAGGCGGGAGGCAAGCTCCTACAATGAGCAGTTCTTC; CDR3aa: CASSLDRREASSYNEQFF
v_gene: TRBV30; j_gene: TRBJ2-1; abundance: .; d_gene: TRBD2; CDR3nt: TGTGCCTGGAGTGGGACTAGCGGGAGACTTGAGCAGTTCTTC; CDR3aa: CAWSGTSGRLEQFF
v_gene: TRBV4-1; j_gene: TRBJ2-1; abundance: few; d_gene: TRBD2; CDR3nt: TGCGCCAGCCGCAGGCCGGGAGGGCCGCGCAATGAGCAGTTCTTC; CDR3aa: CASRRPGGPRNEQFF
v_gene: TRBV5-5; j_gene: TRBJ2-2; abundance: .; d_gene: .; CDR3nt: TGTGCCAGCAGCCTACTAGTCTCCGGCACCGGGGAGCTGTTTTTT; CDR3aa: CASSLLVSGTGELFF
v_gene: TRBV7-6; j_gene: TRBJ1-4; abundance: .; d_gene: TRBD1; CDR3nt: TGTGCCAGCAGCCCTCGACAGGGGCGAGTTCAAAAACTGTTTTTT; CDR3aa: CASSPRQGRVQKLFF
v_gene: TRBV6-5; j_gene: TRBJ1-6; abundance: once; d_gene: .; CDR3nt: TGTGCCAGCAGCCCCGACTTCCTCACACCCCTCCACTTT; CDR3aa: CASSPDFLTPLHF
v_gene: TRBV4-2; j_gene: TRBJ2-3; abundance: many; d_gene: .; CDR3nt: TGTGCCAGCAGCCAAGAGGGGGGGCAGGGGAGGGGAGATACGCAGTATTTT; CDR3aa: CASSQEGGQGRGDTQYF
v_gene: TRBV18; j_gene: TRBJ2-1; abundance: .; d_gene: TRBD2; CDR3nt: TGTGCCAGCTCACCGGGACTAGCGGGAGTTAATGAGCAGTTCTTC; CDR3aa: CASSPGLAGVNEQFF
v_gene: TRBV28; j_gene: TRBJ1-2; abundance: .; d_gene: .; CDR3nt: TGTGCCAGCAGTTTTCGGCCTCCGCCGGAAGAGGCTAACTATGGCTACACCTTC; CDR3aa: CASSFRPPPEEANYGYTF
v_gene: TRBV6-5; j_gene: TRBJ1-1; abundance: once; d_gene: .; CDR3nt: TGTGCCAGCAATTGGGGAGGCGGGGTAGGGACTGAAGCTTTCTTT; CDR3aa: CASNWGGGVGTEAFF
v_gene: TRBV4-3; j_gene: TRBJ2-6; abundance: .; d_gene: TRBD2; CDR3nt: TGCGCCAGCAGCCAAGAAAACGGACTAGCGGGTTTCTCTGGGGCCAACGTCCTGACTTTC; CDR3aa: CASSQENGLAGFSGANVLTF
v_gene: TRBV29-1; j_gene: TRBJ2-1; abundance: .; d_gene: TRBD2; CDR3nt: TGCAGCGTTGAAGTGGGACTAGCGGGAGGTAATGAGCAGTTCTTC; CDR3aa: CSVEVGLAGGNEQFF
v_gene: TRBV5-1; j_gene: TRBJ2-1; abundance: .; d_gene: .; CDR3nt: TGCGCCAGCAGCTTGGGACAGATGAATGAGCAGTTCTTC; CDR3aa: CASSLGQMNEQFF
v_gene: TRBV18; j_gene: TRBJ2-5; abundance: .; d_gene: TRBD2; CDR3nt: TGTGCCAGCTCACACGGGACTAGCGGGGAGACCCAGTACTTC; CDR3aa: CASSHGTSGETQYF
v_gene: TRBV7-9; j_gene: TRBJ2-7; abundance: .; d_gene: TRBD2; CDR3nt: TGTGCCAGCAGCCCAACCGGGACTAGATACTACGAGCAGTACTTC; CDR3aa: CASSPTGTRYYEQYF
v_gene: TRBV5-4; j_gene: TRBJ2-2; abundance: .; d_gene: TRBD1; CDR3nt: TGTGCCAGCAGCCTAATACAGGGGGTTGCCGGGGAGCTGTTTTTT; CDR3aa: CASSLIQGVAGELFF
v_gene: TRBV28; j_gene: TRBJ2-7; abundance: .; d_gene: TRBD2; CDR3nt: TGTGCCAGCGGTCTCACCGGGACCGGGGGGGAGCAGTACTTC; CDR3aa: CASGLTGTGGEQYF